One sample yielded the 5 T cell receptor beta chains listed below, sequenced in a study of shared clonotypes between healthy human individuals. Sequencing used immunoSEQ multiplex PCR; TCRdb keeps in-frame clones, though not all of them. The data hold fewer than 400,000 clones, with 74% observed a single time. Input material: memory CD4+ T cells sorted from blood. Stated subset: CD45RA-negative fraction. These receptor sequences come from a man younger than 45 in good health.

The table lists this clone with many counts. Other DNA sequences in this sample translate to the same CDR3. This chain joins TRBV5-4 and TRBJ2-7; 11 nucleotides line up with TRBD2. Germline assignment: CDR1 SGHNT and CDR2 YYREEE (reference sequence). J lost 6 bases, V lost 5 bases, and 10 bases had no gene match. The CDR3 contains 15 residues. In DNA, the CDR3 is TGTGCCAGCAGTGAACTAGCGGGAGATTTCTCCGAGCAGTACTTC. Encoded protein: CASSELAGDFSEQYF.

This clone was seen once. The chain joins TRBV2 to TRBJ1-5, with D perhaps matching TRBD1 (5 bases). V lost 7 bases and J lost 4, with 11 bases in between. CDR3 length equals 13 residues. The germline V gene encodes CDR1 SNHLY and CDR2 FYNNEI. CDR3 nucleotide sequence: TGTGCCAGCACCCGGGGCCGGAATCAGCCCCAGCATTTT. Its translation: CASTRGRNQPQHF.

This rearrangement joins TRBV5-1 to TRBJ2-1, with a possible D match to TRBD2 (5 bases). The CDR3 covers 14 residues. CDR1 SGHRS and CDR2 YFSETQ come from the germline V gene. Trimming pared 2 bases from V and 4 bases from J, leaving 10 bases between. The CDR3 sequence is CASSLLVKYNEQFF. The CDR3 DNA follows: TGCGCCAGCAGCTTACTAGTGAAATACAATGAGCAGTTCTTC.

The CDR3 loop is CSAGSVGWWDGYTF. For the CDR3, the DNA is TGCAGCGCGGGAAGTGTAGGCTGGTGGGATGGCTACACCTTC. The chain has TRBV29-1 and TRBJ1-2; D not certain. CDR1 and CDR2 from the germline V gene are SQVTM and ANQGSEA. The CDR3 loop spans 14 amino acids. The V and J ends lost 7 bases and 6 bases respectively, with 21 bases between them.

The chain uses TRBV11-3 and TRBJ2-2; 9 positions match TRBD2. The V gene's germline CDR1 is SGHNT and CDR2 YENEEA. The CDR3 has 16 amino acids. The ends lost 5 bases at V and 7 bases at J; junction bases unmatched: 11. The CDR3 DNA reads TGTGCCAGCAGCACCCTTAGCGGGAGTCAGGTCGGGGAGCTGTTTTTT. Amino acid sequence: CASSTLSGSQVGELFF.